This T cell receptor (beta chain) was recovered during a study of blood T cells in healthy people across ages. Study-level results: The recorded TCR beta diversity per million T cells decreased in a roughly linear manner with age. Any changes in expanded clonotypes were possibly confounded, as donor CMV status remained unknown.

The CDR3 length is 15 residues. The V gene lost 5 bases and the J gene lost 12 bases, with 23 bases spanning the gap. CDR1 MNHNS and CDR2 SASEGT come from the germline V gene. Comment on this clonotype: The antigen remains undetermined.

The authors ran a second PCR of 7 to 11 cycles using a sample-barcoded 5' primer and a J-beta primer mix. TCRdb re-analysed the 5' RACE reads in MiXCR, keeping a single row per CDR3 protein. The table lists 650,000 to 1,000,000 distinct CDR3 sequences, 35% to 50% of them singletons. The sequenced material came from blood. J is TRBJ2-1 and V is TRBV6-1, with D perhaps being TRBD1 or TRBD2 (6 bases each). The clonotype was recovered from a man at least 80 years old in good health. CDR3 DNA: TGTGCCAGCAGTCTTGCGCCGGGGGCCCTAGATGGGCAGTTCTTC. Translated: CASSLAPGALDGQFF.